One T cell receptor beta chain is described in this entry. What it binds is not known. The germline CDR1 and CDR2 sequences are MNHEY and SVGEGT. The CDR3 contains 13 residues. Reprocessing the 5' RACE reads, TCRdb reports a single entry for every CDR3 protein and omits DNA. The sample spans more than 100,000 distinct CDR3 sequences; the ten largest clones claim roughly 1.9%. The entry originates in a study of monozygotic twins with inflammatory bowel disease. General study findings and limits: TCRbeta diversity (inverse Simpson) was lower in IBD patients than in healthy co-twins. Results did not support any single strong IBD-associated signal or clonotype. Resolution of different T cell subtypes was not achieved.

The J gene is TRBJ2-2, the V gene TRBV6-2 or TRBV6-3. The receptor's source is a human donor with ulcerative colitis or Crohn's disease, or a healthy co-twin of an affected twin (not recorded which). Sequencing was performed on blood. The CDR3 here is CASSYRDTGELFF.